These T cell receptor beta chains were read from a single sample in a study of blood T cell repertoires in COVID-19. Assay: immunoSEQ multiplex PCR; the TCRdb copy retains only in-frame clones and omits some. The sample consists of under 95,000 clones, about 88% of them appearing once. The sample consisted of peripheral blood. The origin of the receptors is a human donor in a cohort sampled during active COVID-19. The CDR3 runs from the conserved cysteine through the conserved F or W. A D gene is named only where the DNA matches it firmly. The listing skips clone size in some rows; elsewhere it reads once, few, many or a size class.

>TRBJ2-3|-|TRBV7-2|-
CASADGGPTDTQYF
TGTGCCAGCGCAGACGGGGGTCCCACAGATACGCAGTATTTT
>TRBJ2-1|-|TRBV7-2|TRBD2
CASSLPGLAGENEQFF
TGTGCCAGCAGCTTACCGGGACTAGCGGGAGAGAATGAGCAGTTCTTC
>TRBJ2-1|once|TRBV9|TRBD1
CASSPTGGEQFF
TGTGCCAGCAGCCCGACAGGGGGTGAGCAGTTCTTC
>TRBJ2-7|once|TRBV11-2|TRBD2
CASSRGVEAYEQYF
TGTGCCAGCAGTCGGGGGGTCGAGGCCTACGAGCAGTACTTC
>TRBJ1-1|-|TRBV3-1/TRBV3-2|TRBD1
CASSQPLTGGDQAFF
TGTGCCAGCAGCCAACCTCTCACAGGGGGTGACCAAGCTTTCTTT
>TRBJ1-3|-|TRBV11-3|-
CASSRGTYSGNTIYF
TGTGCCAGCAGCCGCGGGACGTACTCTGGAAACACCATATATTTT
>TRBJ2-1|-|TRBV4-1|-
CASSQVGIGNEQFF
TGCGCCAGCAGCCAAGTCGGGATAGGCAATGAGCAGTTCTTC
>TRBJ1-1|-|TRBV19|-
CASSAGRLNTEAFF
TGTGCCAGTAGCGCGGGGAGGCTGAACACTGAAGCTTTCTTT
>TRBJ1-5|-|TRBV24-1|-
CATSDSGRSRNQPQHF
TGTGCCACCAGTGACTCTGGGAGGTCTCGGAATCAGCCCCAGCATTTT
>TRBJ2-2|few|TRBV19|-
CASGHANTGELFF
TGTGCCAGTGGACACGCGAACACCGGGGAGCTGTTTTTT
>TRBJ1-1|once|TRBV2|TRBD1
CASTQGPDTEAFF
TGTGCCAGCACACAGGGGCCAGACACTGAAGCTTTCTTT
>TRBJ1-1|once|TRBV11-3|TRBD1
CASSLGTGEDTEAFF
TGTGCCAGCAGCTTAGGTACAGGGGAAGACACTGAAGCTTTCTTT
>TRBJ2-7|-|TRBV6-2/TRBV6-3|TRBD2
CASSRPLRGGGAYEQYF
TGTGCCAGCAGCAGACCGCTACGAGGCGGGGGGGCCTACGAGCAGTACTTC
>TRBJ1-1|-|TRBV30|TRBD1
CAWMTGGTMVTEAFF
TGTGCCTGGATGACAGGGGGGACGATGGTCACTGAAGCTTTCTTT
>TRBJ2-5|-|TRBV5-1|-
CASSLGLAAQETQYF
TGCGCCAGCAGCTTGGGGTTAGCGGCCCAAGAGACCCAGTACTTC
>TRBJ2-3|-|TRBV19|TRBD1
CASSSPGQAEIPTDTQYF
TGTGCCAGTAGTTCCCCAGGACAGGCTGAAATTCCCACAGATACGCAGTATTTT
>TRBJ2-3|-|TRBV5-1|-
CASSFNSDTQYF
TGCGCCAGCAGCTTTAATTCAGATACGCAGTATTTT
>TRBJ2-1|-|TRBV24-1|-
CATSDPSSGAYNEQFF
TGTGCCACCAGTGATCCTAGCTCTGGCGCCTACAATGAGCAGTTCTTC
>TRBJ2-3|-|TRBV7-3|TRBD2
CASSLTGVRGRFSPDTQYF
TGTGCCAGCAGCTTAACGGGGGTTCGCGGGAGGTTCTCCCCAGATACGCAGTATTTT
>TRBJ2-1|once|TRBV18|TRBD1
CASSPPVTGDYNEQFF
TGTGCCAGCTCACCACCCGTGACAGGGGACTACAATGAGCAGTTCTTC
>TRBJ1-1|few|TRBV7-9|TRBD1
CASSLTGQGLAEAFF
TGTGCCAGCAGCCTAACCGGACAGGGCCTCGCTGAAGCTTTCTTT
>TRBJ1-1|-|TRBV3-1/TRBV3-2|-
CASSQEWRFNTEAFF
TGTGCCAGCAGCCAAGAGTGGCGGTTCAACACTGAAGCTTTCTTT
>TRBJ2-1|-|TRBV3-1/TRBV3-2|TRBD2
CASSRVGEGYNEQFF
TGTGCCAGCAGCCGGGTCGGGGAGGGGTACAATGAGCAGTTCTTC
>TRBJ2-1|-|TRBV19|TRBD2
CASRAGGAYNEQFF
TGTGCCAGTCGGGCGGGGGGGGCTTACAATGAGCAGTTCTTC
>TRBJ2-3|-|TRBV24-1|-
CATSASGTDTQYF
TGTGCCACCAGTGCGAGCGGCACAGATACGCAGTATTTT
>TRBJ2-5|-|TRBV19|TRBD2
CASSIEGLAGEGETQYF
TGTGCCAGTAGTATAGAAGGGCTAGCGGGAGAAGGAGAGACCCAGTACTTC
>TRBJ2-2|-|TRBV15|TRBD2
CATSRSSGRVGELFF
TGTGCCACCAGCAGATCTAGCGGGAGAGTCGGGGAGCTGTTTTTT
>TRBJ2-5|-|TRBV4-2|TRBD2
CASSQVTSGGSETQYF
TGTGCCAGCAGCCAAGTGACTAGCGGGGGGAGTGAGACCCAGTACTTC
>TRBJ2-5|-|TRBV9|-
CASSVGQAGETQYF
TGTGCCAGCAGCGTAGGGCAGGCGGGAGAGACCCAGTACTTC
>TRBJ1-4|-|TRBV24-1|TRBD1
CATSDPGQGNEKLFF
TGTGCCACCAGTGACCCCGGACAGGGCAATGAAAAACTGTTTTTT
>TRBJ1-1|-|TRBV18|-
CASSSGTRDTEAFF
TGTGCCAGCTCTTCCGGGACACGGGACACTGAAGCTTTCTTT
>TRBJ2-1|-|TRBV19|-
CASSMGPREFF
TGTGCCAGTAGTATGGGGCCTAGAGAGTTCTTC
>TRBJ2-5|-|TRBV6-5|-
CASKPSGLRETQYF
TGTGCCAGCAAGCCCAGCGGGCTCAGGGAGACCCAGTACTTC
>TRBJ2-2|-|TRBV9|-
CASSARLAANTGELFF
TGTGCCAGCAGCGCACGCCTAGCTGCGAACACCGGGGAGCTGTTTTTT
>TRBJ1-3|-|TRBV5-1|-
CASSRRGGRSGNTIYF
TGCGCCAGCAGTCGACGGGGCGGGAGGTCTGGAAACACCATATATTTT